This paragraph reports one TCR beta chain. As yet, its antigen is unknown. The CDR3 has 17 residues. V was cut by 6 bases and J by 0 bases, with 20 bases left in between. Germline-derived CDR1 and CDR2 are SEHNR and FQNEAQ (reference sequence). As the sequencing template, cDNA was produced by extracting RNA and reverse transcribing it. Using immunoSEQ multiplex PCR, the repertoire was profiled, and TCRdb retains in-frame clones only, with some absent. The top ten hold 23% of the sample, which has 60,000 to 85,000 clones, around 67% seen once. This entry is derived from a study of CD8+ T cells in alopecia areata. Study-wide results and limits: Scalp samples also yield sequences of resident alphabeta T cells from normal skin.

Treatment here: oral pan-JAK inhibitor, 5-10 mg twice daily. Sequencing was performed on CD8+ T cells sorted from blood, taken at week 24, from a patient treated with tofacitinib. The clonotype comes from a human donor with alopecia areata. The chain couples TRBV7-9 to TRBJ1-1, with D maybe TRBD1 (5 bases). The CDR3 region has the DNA TGTGCCAGCAGTTCACCGGCGGTCCAGGGAATGAACACTGAAGCTTTCTTT. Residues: CASSSPAVQGMNTEAFF.